The next 22 T cell receptor beta chains were all read from a single sample in a study of CD8 T cells in ankylosing spondylitis. Their antigens are not known. TCRdb used MiXCR to reprocess the 5' RACE reads, holding one entry per CDR3 protein. The sample lists around 430,000 distinct CDR3 sequences; about a sixth were seen once. Study-wide points: A TCR beta motif made of 7 to 9 highly homologous variants seemed typical of ankylosing spondylitis blood.

Sequenced material: blood, either unsorted or a sorted T cell fraction (not recorded which). The origin of the receptors is a male donor with ankylosing spondylitis.

The V call is TRBV7-9, the J call TRBJ1-1; D call uncertain. V lost 4 bases and J lost 2, with 5 bases in between. The CDR3 covers 12 residues. Germline loops: CDR1 SEHNR, CDR2 FQNEAQ (reference sequence). The CDR3, as DNA: TGTGCCAGCAGCTACCAAAACACTGAAGCTTTCTTT. This encodes CASSYQNTEAFF.

This clonotype appeared once. The chain joins TRBV11-2 to TRBJ2-3; D may be TRBD2 (6 bases). V dropped 1 base and J dropped 2 bases, with 13 bases sitting between them. This CDR3 is built from 16 residues. Per the germline V gene, CDR1 is SGHAT and CDR2 is FQNNGV. CDR3 protein: CASSLGGSSATDTQYF. The DNA of the CDR3 is TGTGCCAGCAGCTTAGGGGGCTCTAGCGCCACAGATACGCAGTATTTT. Supplemented by reference TRBV11-2 and TRBJ2-3, the full variable domain reads EAGVAQSPRYKIIEKRQSVAFWCNPISGHATLYWYQQILGQGPKLLIQFQNNGVVDDSQLPKDRFSAERLKGVDSTLKIQPAKLEDSAVYLCASSLGGSSATDTQYFGPGTRLTVL.

This clonotype was counted at least ten times. CDR3 region: CASSLQGQGAYEQYF. CDR3 DNA sequence: TGTGCCAGCTCCCTCCAAGGACAGGGGGCCTACGAGCAGTACTTC. The genes are TRBV18 and TRBJ2-7, with TRBD1 matching 10 bases. The CDR3 length is 15 residues. The V and J ends lost 6 bases and 2 bases, in that order; junction bases with no gene match: 7. Germline-derived CDR1 and CDR2 are KGHSH and LQKENI.

This clonotype has just a few counts. The chain is built from TRBV20-1 and TRBJ1-1; the D is unclear. CDR1 DFQATT and CDR2 SNEGSKA come from the germline V gene (reference sequence). CDR3 length equals 16 residues. Trimming left V 4 bases short and J 0 bases short, with 18 bases between. CDR3 amino acids: CSANPLGSLMNTEAFF. Written as DNA, the CDR3 is TGCAGTGCTAATCCCCTAGGCTCCCTCATGAACACTGAAGCTTTCTTT.

This chain joins TRBV7-9 and TRBJ1-1; maybe TRBD1 (5 bases). Trimming left V 0 bases short and J 8 bases short, with 10 bases between. Germline CDR1 and CDR2: SEHNR and FQNEAQ (reference sequence). The CDR3 length is 13 residues. For the CDR3, the DNA is TGTGCCAGCAGCTTAGCGGGGAGGGGCGAAGCTTTCTTT. This gives the protein CASSLAGRGEAFF.

There are many counts of this clonotype. V usage is TRBV5-1 and J usage is TRBJ2-3, with TRBD1 identical over 7 bases. The CDR3 has 15 residues. With V trimmed by 0 bases and J by 4 bases, 5 bases remained unmatched. Germline lookup yields CDR1 SGHRS and CDR2 YFSETQ. CDR3 in amino acids: CASSLGDRDADTQYF. The CDR3 DNA sequence: TGCGCCAGCAGCTTGGGAGACAGGGACGCAGATACGCAGTATTTT. Full variable domain (remainder filled in from reference TRBV5-1 and TRBJ2-3): KAGVTQTPRYLIKTRGQQVTLSCSPISGHRSVSWYQQTPGQGLQFLFEYFSETQRNKGNFPGRFSGRQFSNSRSEMNVSTLELGDSALYLCASSLGDRDADTQYFGPGTRLTVL.

This chain joins TRBV10-3 and TRBJ2-1; D is perhaps TRBD2 (5 bases). Trimming took off 3 bases at V and 5 bases at J, with 11 bases between the two ends. The CDR3 extends over 14 amino acids. Per the germline V gene, CDR1 is ENHRY and CDR2 is SYGVKD. The CDR3 bases are TGTGCCATCAGTGATACTGGGAGAAACAATGAGCAGTTCTTC. Its translation: CAISDTGRNNEQFF.

The sample holds many counts of this clonotype. This rearrangement joins TRBV7-2 to TRBJ2-3, with 11 bases fitting TRBD2. There are 16 residues in the CDR3. The germline V gene encodes CDR1 SGHTA and CDR2 FQGNSA. With V trimmed by 6 bases and J by 1 base, 6 bases remained unmatched. CDR3 region: CASRPTLAGGTDTQYF. The CDR3 nucleotides read TGTGCCAGCAGGCCTACACTAGCGGGAGGCACAGATACGCAGTATTTT. The complete variable domain, with remaining parts taken from reference TRBV7-2 and TRBJ2-3, reads GAGVSQSPSNKVTEKGKDVELRCDPISGHTALYWYRQSLGQGLEFLIYFQGNSAPDKSGLPSDRFSAERTGGSVSTLTIQRTQQEDSAVYLCASRPTLAGGTDTQYFGPGTRLTVL.

V gene TRBV5-1 combines with J gene TRBJ2-2; the D gene is possibly TRBD1 (6 bases). The CDR3 loop spans 16 amino acids. Trimming took off 4 bases at V and 0 bases at J, with 13 bases between the two ends. Germline V gives CDR1 SGHRS, CDR2 YFSETQ. This chain's CDR3 is CASSVTGTTNTGELFF. In DNA, the CDR3 is TGCGCCAGCAGCGTTACCGGGACAACGAACACCGGGGAGCTGTTTTTT.

This clonotype was picked up a small number of times. This sequence joins TRBV18 and TRBJ2-2, with 13 bases lining up with TRBD2. Germline-derived CDR1 and CDR2 are KGHSH and LQKENI. The trim removed 1 base at V and 6 bases at J, leaving 2 bases unmatched. The CDR3 consists of 16 residues. The CDR3 nucleotides are TGTGCCAGCTCACCACAGGGACTAGCGGGATCCGGGGAGCTGTTTTTT. This translates into CASSPQGLAGSGELFF.

This clonotype appeared many times. The rearrangement links TRBV5-6 to TRBJ1-2; no clear D. The CDR3 has 16 residues. V shed 2 bases and J shed 8 bases, with 22 bases lying between them. CDR1 SGHDT and CDR2 YYEEEE come from the germline V gene. The CDR3 sequence is CASSFRATTRQRGYTF. The CDR3 bases are TGTGCCAGCAGCTTTCGGGCAACGACTCGCCAGAGAGGCTACACCTTC.

This clonotype was counted between two and nine times. V usage is TRBV11-2 and J usage is TRBJ1-5; TRBD1 matches 7 bases. The CDR3 totals 17 residues. V dropped 0 bases and J dropped 6; count of bases not matched to a gene: 11. The germline gives CDR1 SGHAT, CDR2 FQNNGV. Here the CDR3 reads CASSLDSGKGAGQPQHF. Here the CDR3 DNA reads TGTGCCAGCAGCTTAGACAGCGGCAAGGGGGCCGGTCAGCCCCAGCATTTT.

The rearrangement joins TRBV20-1 to TRBJ2-3; possible D gene TRBD1, 5 bases. The CDR3 contains 13 residues. V was clipped by 0 bases and J by 5 bases, with 9 bases between them. Germline CDR1 reads DFQATT; CDR2 reads SNEGSKA (reference sequence). The CDR3 loop reads CSARDGALDTQYF. The CDR3 bases are TGCAGTGCTAGAGATGGGGCACTAGATACGCAGTATTTT.

This sequence joins TRBV5-4 and TRBJ2-1, with D possibly TRBD2 on 6 matching bases. V was cut by 0 bases and J by 4 bases, with 14 bases left in between. The CDR3 length is 16 residues. From germline, CDR1 is SGHNT and CDR2 YYREEE (reference sequence). The CDR3 DNA is TGTGCCAGCAGCTTGGGTGACTTCGGGGGTTACAATGAGCAGTTCTTC. It translates to CASSLGDFGGYNEQFF.

This chain connects TRBV20-1 to TRBJ2-5; D is perhaps TRBD2 (5 bases). Trimming shortened V by 4 bases and J by 2 bases, and 8 bases separated the two germline ends. Germline V gene sequence: CDR1 DFQATT, CDR2 SNEGSKA (reference sequence). The CDR3 sequence is 12 residues long. CDR3 sequence reads: CSAKDWQETQYF. Here the CDR3 DNA reads TGCAGTGCTAAGGACTGGCAAGAGACCCAGTACTTC.

In this sample, this clonotype turned up a few times. Relative to the germline gene, one junction end is altered; a read error may explain this. The rearrangement uses TRBV4-3 and TRBJ2-5; tentatively, D is TRBD2 (6 bases). Germline V gene sequence: CDR1 LGHNA, CDR2 YSLEER. The CDR3 consists of 15 residues. DNA for the CDR3: TGCGCCAGCAGCAAAGAAGGAGGGCCTACGGAGACCCAGTACTTC. Encoded protein: CASSKEGGPTETQYF.

This clonotype turned up a few times. V and J are TRBV25-1 and TRBJ1-4, with D possibly being TRBD1 (5 bases). The germline V gene has CDR1 MGHDK and CDR2 SYGVNS. This CDR3 has 15 residues. Trimming took 1 base from V and 8 from J, leaving 14 bases between them. The CDR3 region is CASSEFLAGREKLFF. Written as DNA, the CDR3 is TGTGCCAGCAGTGAATTTTTGGCAGGGAGAGAAAAACTGTTTTTT.

Here the CDR3 reads CASSLIGAGGSGRREQYF. DNA for the CDR3: TGTGCCAGCAGCTTGATCGGAGCTGGCGGGAGCGGGAGGAGGGAGCAGTACTTC. The V and J genes are TRBV5-5 and TRBJ2-7, with 9 bases fitting TRBD2. Germline V gives CDR1 SGHKS, CDR2 YYEKEE (reference sequence). V dropped 1 base and J dropped 7; count of bases not matched to a gene: 18. The CDR3 has 18 amino acids.

Only a few counts were recorded for this clonotype. The chain employs TRBV12-3 or TRBV12-4 and TRBJ1-3; 7 nucleotides align to TRBD1. Trimming at V came to 3 bases and at J to 7 bases, leaving 9 bases not matched to a gene. The CDR3 totals 15 residues. For the CDR3, the DNA is TGTGCCAGCAGTTTTGGGACAGTCATCGGGAACACCATATATTTT. Its protein is CASSFGTVIGNTIYF.

The V and J genes are TRBV6-2 or TRBV6-3 and TRBJ2-2; no definite D call. CDR1 and CDR2 (germline): MNHEY, SVGEGT. The CDR3 sequence is 15 residues long. The ends were cut back, 7 bases at V and 0 bases at J, with 12 bases in the middle. The CDR3 reads CASTPSRTNTGELFF. The DNA for the CDR3 is TGTGCCAGCACTCCCTCGCGGACGAACACCGGGGAGCTGTTTTTT.

This clonotype was detected many times. This chain links TRBV5-1 with TRBJ1-1, with TRBD1 matching over 11 bases. The CDR3 totals 16 residues. Trimming removed 4 bases from V and 4 bases from J; junction bases left unmatched: 9. The germline gives CDR1 SGHRS, CDR2 YFSETQ. CDR3 amino acids: CASSPGHGTGGTEAFF. As DNA, the CDR3 is TGCGCCAGCAGCCCTGGCCACGGGACAGGGGGCACTGAAGCTTTCTTT. The whole variable domain, filled in from reference TRBV5-1 and TRBJ1-1, reads KAGVTQTPRYLIKTRGQQVTLSCSPISGHRSVSWYQQTPGQGLQFLFEYFSETQRNKGNFPGRFSGRQFSNSRSEMNVSTLELGDSALYLCASSPGHGTGGTEAFFGQGTRLTVV.

The CDR3 sequence is CASSWTANYGYTF. CDR3 coding DNA: TGTGCCAGCAGCTGGACAGCTAACTATGGCTACACCTTC. The chain uses TRBV5-8 and TRBJ1-2; TRBD1 is a possible D gene (6 bases). The CDR3 length is 13 residues. V was trimmed by 3 bases and J by 0 bases, leaving 6 bases between them. Germline CDR1 reads SGHTS; CDR2 reads YDEGEE.